These 12 T cell receptor beta chains share one sample of origin, sequenced in a study of blood T cell repertoires in COVID-19. Assay: immunoSEQ multiplex PCR; the TCRdb copy retains only in-frame clones and omits some. The profile shows approximately 200,000 clones, around 82% of them singletons. Sequencing input: PBMCs or T cells enriched from blood (not recorded which). Receptors were obtained from a woman in her forties with acute COVID-19.

This rearrangement joins TRBV5-1 to TRBJ1-2; D perhaps matches TRBD1 (6 bases). Germline assignment: CDR1 SGHRS and CDR2 YFSETQ. V was pared by 2 bases and J by 5 bases, with 16 bases between. The CDR3 is 15 amino acids. CDR3 sequence reads: CASSLNRDPIYGYTF. Here the CDR3 DNA reads TGCGCCAGCAGCTTAAACAGGGACCCAATTTATGGCTACACCTTC.

The chain recombines TRBV19 with TRBJ2-7; D might be TRBD1 (6 bases). With 6 bases removed from V and 0 bases from J, the gap between germline ends came to 12 bases. Germline CDR1 reads LNHDA; CDR2 reads SQIVND (reference sequence). This CDR3 region has 14 residues. The CDR3 DNA reads TGTGCCAGTAGACAGGGACAACTCTCCTACGAGCAGTACTTC. It codes for CASRQGQLSYEQYF.

This clone was detected only a few times. The chain links TRBV3-1 (or the pseudogene TRBV3-2) to TRBJ1-1; D is ambiguous. Germline CDR1 reads LGHDT; CDR2 reads YNNKEL (reference sequence). The CDR3 consists of 13 residues. Trimming cost V 1 base and J 1 base, with 4 bases left between them. DNA of the CDR3: TGTGCCAGCAGCCAAGTCGGGAACACTGAAGCTTTCTTT. Translating it yields CASSQVGNTEAFF.

This rearrangement joins TRBV7-2 to TRBJ2-7; D is undetermined. The CDR3 covers 15 residues. Germline CDR1 SGHTA, CDR2 FQGNSA. Trimming took off 5 bases at V and 0 bases at J, with 14 bases between the two ends. CDR3 DNA sequence: TGTGCCAGCAGCCCCCCCGTGAGGTCCTCCTACGAGCAGTACTTC. Protein: CASSPPVRSSYEQYF.

The chain carries TRBV9 and TRBJ1-6, with 7 bases matching TRBD1. J lost 7 bases, V lost 0 bases, and 4 bases had no gene match. The CDR3 length is 15 residues. The germline gives CDR1 SGDLS, CDR2 YYNGEE. The CDR3 DNA follows: TGTGCCAGCAGCGTAGCGGGACAGCTAAATTCACCCCTCCACTTT. It specifies CASSVAGQLNSPLHF.

The chain uses TRBV11-2 and TRBJ1-1, with unresolved D. The CDR3 has 13 residues. V shed 2 bases and J shed 4 bases, with 8 bases lying between them. From germline, CDR1 is SGHAT and CDR2 FQNNGV. The chain's CDR3 is CASSLSRPTEAFF. The CDR3 DNA is TGTGCCAGCAGCTTATCCAGGCCCACTGAAGCTTTCTTT.

As concerns this clone: Additional DNA sequences in this sample encode the identical CDR3. V is TRBV7-2 and J is TRBJ2-7; possible D gene TRBD2, 6 bases. V lost 1 base, J lost 2 bases, and 15 bases lay in between. This CDR3 contains 16 residues. CDR1 is SGHTA, CDR2 FQGNSA, per germline. The CDR3 region is CASSLESRRDPYEQYF. The CDR3 nucleotides are TGTGCCAGCAGCTTAGAATCGCGGCGGGATCCCTACGAGCAGTACTTC.

The J gene is TRBJ1-5, the V gene TRBV7-2; 8 nucleotides line up with TRBD1. The junction had 4 bases not matched to a gene; V was cut back by 1 base and J by 5 bases. Germline CDR1 is SGHTA and CDR2 is FQGNSA. CDR3 length equals 15 residues. CDR3 in amino acids: CASSLEPGGDQPQHF. Here the CDR3 DNA reads TGTGCCAGCAGCTTAGAACCAGGGGGCGATCAGCCCCAGCATTTT.

J is TRBJ1-2 and V is TRBV5-1; the match to TRBD1 covers 7 bases. The CDR3 is made up of 13 amino acids. Germline assignment: CDR1 SGHRS and CDR2 YFSETQ. With 3 bases clipped from V and 6 bases from J, the junction kept 5 bases outside the gene matches. CDR3 residues: CASSSQGGDGYTF. The CDR3 nucleotides are TGCGCCAGCAGCTCCCAAGGGGGCGATGGCTACACCTTC.

This clone was seen only once. The CDR3 region has the DNA TGTGCCAGCTCACCGACCCAGGTGGCAACTAATGAAAAACTGTTTTTT. Protein: CASSPTQVATNEKLFF. This chain joins TRBV18 and TRBJ1-4; no reliable D call. Germline CDR1 and CDR2: KGHSH and LQKENI. Trimming removed 3 bases from V and 0 bases from J, with 11 bases in between. This CDR3 spans 16 amino acids. Variable domain in full (rest from reference TRBV18 and TRBJ1-4): NAGVMQNPRHLVRRRGQEARLRCSPMKGHSHVYWYRQLPEEGLKFMVYLQKENIIDESGMPKERFSAEFPKEGPSILRIQQVVRGDSAAYFCASSPTQVATNEKLFFGSGTQLSVL.

This clone showed up many times. The J gene is TRBJ2-3, the V gene TRBV5-1; 14 bases fit TRBD2. The CDR3 is made up of 18 amino acids. Trimming took 1 base from V and 2 from J; bases not matched to a gene: 6. Germline CDR1 SGHRS, CDR2 YFSETQ. CDR3 nucleotides: TGCGCCAGCAGCTTGACCGGGACTAGCGGGGGCTACACAGATACGCAGTATTTT. Translated, it gives CASSLTGTSGGYTDTQYF.

The CDR3 sequence: CASSLTGGSPLHF. CDR3 DNA: TGTGCCAGCAGCCTCACGGGGGGTTCACCCCTCCACTTT. The chain couples TRBV11-1 to TRBJ1-6; possibly TRBD1 for D (5 bases). The CDR3 loop spans 13 amino acids. V shed 5 bases and J shed 9 bases, with 11 bases lying between them. In germline, CDR1 is SGHAT, CDR2 FQDESV (reference sequence).